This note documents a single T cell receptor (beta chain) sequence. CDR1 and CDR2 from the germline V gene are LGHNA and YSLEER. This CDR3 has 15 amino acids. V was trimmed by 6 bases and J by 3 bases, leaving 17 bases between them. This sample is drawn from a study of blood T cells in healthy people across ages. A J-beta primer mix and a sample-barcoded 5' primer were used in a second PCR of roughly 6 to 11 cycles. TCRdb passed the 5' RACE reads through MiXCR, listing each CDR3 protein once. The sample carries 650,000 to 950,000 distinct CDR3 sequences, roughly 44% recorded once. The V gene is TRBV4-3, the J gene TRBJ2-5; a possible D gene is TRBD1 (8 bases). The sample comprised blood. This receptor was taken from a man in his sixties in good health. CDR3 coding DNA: TGCGCCAGCAGTCTTACAGGGGGGAGGGAAGAGACCCAGTACTTC. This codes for CASSLTGGREETQYF.